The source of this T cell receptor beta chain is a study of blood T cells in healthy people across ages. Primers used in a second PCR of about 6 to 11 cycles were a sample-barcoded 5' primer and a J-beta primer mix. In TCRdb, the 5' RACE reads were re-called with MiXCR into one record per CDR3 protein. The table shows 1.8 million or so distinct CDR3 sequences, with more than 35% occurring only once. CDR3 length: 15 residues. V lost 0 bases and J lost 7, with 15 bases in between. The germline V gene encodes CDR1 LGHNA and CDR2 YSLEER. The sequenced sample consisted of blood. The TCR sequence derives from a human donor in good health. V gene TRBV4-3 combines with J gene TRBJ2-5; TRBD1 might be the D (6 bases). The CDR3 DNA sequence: TGCGCCAGCAGCCAAGATCCAGGGTTGGGGGCGACCCAGTACTTC. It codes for CASSQDPGLGATQYF.